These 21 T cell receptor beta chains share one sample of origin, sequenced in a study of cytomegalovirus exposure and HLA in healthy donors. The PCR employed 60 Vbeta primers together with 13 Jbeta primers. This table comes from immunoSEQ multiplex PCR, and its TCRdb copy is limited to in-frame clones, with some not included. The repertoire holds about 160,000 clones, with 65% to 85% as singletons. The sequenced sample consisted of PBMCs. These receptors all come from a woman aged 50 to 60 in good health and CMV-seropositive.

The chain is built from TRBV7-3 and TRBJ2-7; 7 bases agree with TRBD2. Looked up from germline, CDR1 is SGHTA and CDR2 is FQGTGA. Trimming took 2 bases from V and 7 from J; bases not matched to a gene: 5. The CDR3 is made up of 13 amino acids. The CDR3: CASSLAGVGEQYF. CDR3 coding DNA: TGTGCCAGCAGCTTAGCGGGAGTGGGAGAGCAGTACTTC.

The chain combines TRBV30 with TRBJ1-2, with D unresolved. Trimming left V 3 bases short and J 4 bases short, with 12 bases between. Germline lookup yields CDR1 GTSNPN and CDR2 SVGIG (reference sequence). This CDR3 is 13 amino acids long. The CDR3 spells CAWSFGLTYGYTF. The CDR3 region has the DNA TGTGCCTGGAGCTTCGGACTAACCTATGGCTACACCTTC.

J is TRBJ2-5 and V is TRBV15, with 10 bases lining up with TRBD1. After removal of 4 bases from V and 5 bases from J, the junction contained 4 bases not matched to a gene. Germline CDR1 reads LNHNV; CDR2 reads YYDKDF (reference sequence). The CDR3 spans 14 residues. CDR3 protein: CATSTTGGGETQYF. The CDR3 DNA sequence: TGTGCCACCAGCACGACAGGGGGCGGTGAGACCCAGTACTTC.

This CDR3 reads CASSLDIYGSWAQYF. Written as DNA, the CDR3 is TGTGCCAGCAGCTTAGACATCTACGGTAGTTGGGCGCAGTACTTC. The chain is built from TRBV7-2 and TRBJ2-7; D is unclear. This CDR3 spans 15 amino acids. Germline V CDR1 and CDR2: SGHTA, FQGNSA. V was cut by 1 base and J by 9 bases, with 19 bases left in between.

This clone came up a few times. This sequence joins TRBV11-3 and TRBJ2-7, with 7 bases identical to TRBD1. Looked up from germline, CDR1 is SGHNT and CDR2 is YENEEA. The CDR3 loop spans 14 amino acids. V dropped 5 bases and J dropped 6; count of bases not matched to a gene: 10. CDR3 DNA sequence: TGTGCCAGCAGCAGTGGGCAGGGGGAAGCCGAGCAGTACTTC. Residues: CASSSGQGEAEQYF.

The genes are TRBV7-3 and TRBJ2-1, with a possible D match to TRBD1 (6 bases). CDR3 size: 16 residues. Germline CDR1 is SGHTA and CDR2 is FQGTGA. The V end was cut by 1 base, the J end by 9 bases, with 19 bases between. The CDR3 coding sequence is TGTGCCAGCAGCTTAATAGGGAGAGGGGGATCGGGTGAGCAGTTCTTC. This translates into CASSLIGRGGSGEQFF.

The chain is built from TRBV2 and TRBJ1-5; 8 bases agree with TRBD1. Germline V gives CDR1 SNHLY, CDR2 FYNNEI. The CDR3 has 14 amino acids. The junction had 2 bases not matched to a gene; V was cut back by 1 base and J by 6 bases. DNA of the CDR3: TGTGCCAGCAGTGAAGTGGACAGGGCTCAGCCCCAGCATTTT. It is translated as CASSEVDRAQPQHF.

The CDR3 protein is CASSFTSGSRGGELFF. As DNA, the CDR3 is TGCGCCAGCAGCTTCACTAGCGGGAGTAGGGGCGGGGAGCTGTTTTTT. This chain uses TRBV5-1 with TRBJ2-2; 11 nucleotides align to TRBD2. V lost 2 bases to trimming and J lost 7 bases; unmatched junction nucleotides: 7. CDR3 length equals 16 residues. Germline CDR1 is SGHRS and CDR2 is YFSETQ.

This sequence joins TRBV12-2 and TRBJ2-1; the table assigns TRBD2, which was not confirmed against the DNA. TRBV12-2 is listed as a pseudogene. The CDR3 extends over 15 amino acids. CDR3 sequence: CASRLVVWGGNEQFF. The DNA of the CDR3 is TGTGCAAGTCGCTTAGTGGTCTGGGGGGGAAATGAGCAGTTCTTC.

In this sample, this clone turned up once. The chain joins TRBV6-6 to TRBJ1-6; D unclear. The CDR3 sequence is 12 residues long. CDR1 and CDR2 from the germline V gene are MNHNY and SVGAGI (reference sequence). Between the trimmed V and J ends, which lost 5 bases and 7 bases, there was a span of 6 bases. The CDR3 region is CASSVENSPLHF. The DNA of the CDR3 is TGTGCCAGCAGTGTAGAAAATTCACCCCTCCACTTT.

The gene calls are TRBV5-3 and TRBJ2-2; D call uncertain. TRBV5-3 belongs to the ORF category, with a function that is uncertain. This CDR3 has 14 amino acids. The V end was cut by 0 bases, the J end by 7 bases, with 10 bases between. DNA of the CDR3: TGTGCCAGAAGCTTGGGTCCCCGTGTCGGGGAGCTGTTTTTT. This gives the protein CARSLGPRVGELFF.

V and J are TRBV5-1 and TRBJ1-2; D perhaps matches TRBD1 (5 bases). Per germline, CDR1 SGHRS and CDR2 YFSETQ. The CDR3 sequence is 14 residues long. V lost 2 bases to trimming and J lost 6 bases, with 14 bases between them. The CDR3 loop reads CASSLTAGPHGYTF. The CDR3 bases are TGCGCCAGCAGCTTAACGGCAGGGCCGCATGGCTACACCTTC.

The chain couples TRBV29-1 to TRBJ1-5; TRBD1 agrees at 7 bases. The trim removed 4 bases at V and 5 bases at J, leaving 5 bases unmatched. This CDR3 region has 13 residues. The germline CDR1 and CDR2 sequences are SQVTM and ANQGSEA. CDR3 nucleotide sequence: TGCAGCGTTGGGAGGGGGCCCGATCAGCCCCAGCATTTT. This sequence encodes CSVGRGPDQPQHF.

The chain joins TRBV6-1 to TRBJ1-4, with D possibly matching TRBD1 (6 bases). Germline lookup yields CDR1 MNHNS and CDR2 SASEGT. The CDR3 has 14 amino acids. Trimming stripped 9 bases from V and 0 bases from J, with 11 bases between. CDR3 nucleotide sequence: TGTGCCAGGGGGGCCACTGCAACTAATGAAAAACTGTTTTTT. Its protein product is CARGATATNEKLFF.

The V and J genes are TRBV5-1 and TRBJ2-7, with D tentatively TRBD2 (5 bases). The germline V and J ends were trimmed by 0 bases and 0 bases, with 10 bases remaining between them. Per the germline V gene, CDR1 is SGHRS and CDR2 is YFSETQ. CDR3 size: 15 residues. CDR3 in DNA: TGCGCCAGCAGCTTGGGGGGAGTCTTCTCCTACGAGCAGTACTTC. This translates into CASSLGGVFSYEQYF. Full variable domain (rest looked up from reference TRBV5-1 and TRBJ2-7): KAGVTQTPRYLIKTRGQQVTLSCSPISGHRSVSWYQQTPGQGLQFLFEYFSETQRNKGNFPGRFSGRQFSNSRSEMNVSTLELGDSALYLCASSLGGVFSYEQYFGPGTRLTVT.

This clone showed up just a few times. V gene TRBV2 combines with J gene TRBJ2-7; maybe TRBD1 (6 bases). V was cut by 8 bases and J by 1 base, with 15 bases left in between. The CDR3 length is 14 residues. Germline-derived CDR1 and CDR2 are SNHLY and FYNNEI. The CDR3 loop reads CASLESTGSYEQYF. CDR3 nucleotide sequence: TGTGCCAGCCTTGAGTCGACAGGATCCTACGAGCAGTACTTC.

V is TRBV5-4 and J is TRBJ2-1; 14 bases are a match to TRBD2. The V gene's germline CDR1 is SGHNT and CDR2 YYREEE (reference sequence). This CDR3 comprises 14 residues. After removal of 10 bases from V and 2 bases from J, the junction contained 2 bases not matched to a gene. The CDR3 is CAGTSGGTYNEQFF. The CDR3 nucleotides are TGTGCCGGGACTAGCGGGGGTACCTACAATGAGCAGTTCTTC. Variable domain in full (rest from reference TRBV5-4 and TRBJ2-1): ETGVTQSPTHLIKTRGQQVTLRCSSQSGHNTVSWYQQALGQGPQFIFQYYREEENGRGNFPPRFSGLQFPNYSSELNVNALELDDSALYLCAGTSGGTYNEQFFGPGTRLTVL.

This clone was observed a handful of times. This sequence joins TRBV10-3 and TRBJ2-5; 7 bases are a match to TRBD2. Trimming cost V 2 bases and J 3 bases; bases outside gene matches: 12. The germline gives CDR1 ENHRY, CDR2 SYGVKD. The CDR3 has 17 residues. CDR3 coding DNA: TGTGCCATCAGTGAGCGAAAGTCGGGGGGAGTTGAAGAGACCCAGTACTTC. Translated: CAISERKSGGVEETQYF.

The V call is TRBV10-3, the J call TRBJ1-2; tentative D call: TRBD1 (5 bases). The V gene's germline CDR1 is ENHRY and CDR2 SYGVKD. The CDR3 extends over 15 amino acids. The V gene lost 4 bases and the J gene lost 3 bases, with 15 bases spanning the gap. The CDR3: CAISGGSSPDYGYTF. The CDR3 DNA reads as TGTGCCATCAGTGGGGGCAGCTCCCCGGACTATGGCTACACCTTC.

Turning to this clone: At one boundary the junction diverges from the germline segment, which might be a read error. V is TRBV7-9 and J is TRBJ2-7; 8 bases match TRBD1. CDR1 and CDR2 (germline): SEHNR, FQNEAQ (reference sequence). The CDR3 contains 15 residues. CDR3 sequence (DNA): TGTTCCAGCAGCTTATCGGACAGGGATCCCTACGAGCAGTACTTC. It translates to CSSSLSDRDPYEQYF.

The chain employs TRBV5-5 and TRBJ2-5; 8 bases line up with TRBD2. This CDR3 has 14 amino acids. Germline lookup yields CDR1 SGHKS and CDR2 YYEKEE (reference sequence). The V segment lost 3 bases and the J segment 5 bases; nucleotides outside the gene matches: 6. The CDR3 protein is CASSSASGWETQYF. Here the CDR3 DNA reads TGTGCCAGCAGCTCAGCTAGCGGGTGGGAGACCCAGTACTTC.